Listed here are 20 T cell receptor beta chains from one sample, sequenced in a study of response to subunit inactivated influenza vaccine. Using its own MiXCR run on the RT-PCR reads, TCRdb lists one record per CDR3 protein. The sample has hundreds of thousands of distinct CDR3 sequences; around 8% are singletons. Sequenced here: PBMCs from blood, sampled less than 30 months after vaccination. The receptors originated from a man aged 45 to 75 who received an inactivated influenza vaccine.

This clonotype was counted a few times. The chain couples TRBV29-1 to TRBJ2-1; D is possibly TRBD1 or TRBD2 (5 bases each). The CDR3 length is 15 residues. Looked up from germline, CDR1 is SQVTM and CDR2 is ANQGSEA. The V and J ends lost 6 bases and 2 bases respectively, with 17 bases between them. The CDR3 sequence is CSVLGDAATYNEQFF. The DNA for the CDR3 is TGCAGCGTCTTGGGGGACGCCGCAACCTACAATGAGCAGTTCTTC.

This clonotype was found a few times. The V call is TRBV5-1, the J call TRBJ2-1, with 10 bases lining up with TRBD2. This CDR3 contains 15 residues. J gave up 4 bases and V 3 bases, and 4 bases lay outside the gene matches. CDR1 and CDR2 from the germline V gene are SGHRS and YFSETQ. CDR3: CASSSTSGKYNEQFF. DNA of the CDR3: TGCGCCAGCAGCTCCACTAGCGGGAAGTACAATGAGCAGTTCTTC.

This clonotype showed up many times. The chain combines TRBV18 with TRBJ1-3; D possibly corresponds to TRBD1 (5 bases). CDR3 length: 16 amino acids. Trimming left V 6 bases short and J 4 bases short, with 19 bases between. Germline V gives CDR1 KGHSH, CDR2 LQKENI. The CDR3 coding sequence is TGTGCCAGCTCCCCCATGGGGGGGACGAGAGGAAACACCATATATTTT. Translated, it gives CASSPMGGTRGNTIYF.

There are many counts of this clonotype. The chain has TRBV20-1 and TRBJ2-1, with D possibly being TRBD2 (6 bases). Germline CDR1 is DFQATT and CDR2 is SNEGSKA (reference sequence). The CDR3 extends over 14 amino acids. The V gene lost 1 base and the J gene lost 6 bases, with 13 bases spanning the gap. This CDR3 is CSARGRTIANEQFF. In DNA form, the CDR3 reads TGCAGTGCTAGAGGCCGGACTATAGCCAATGAGCAGTTCTTC.

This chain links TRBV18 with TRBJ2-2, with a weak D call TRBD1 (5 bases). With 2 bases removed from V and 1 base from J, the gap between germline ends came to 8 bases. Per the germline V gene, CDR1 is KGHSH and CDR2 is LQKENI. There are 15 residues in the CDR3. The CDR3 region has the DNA TGTGCCAGCTCACCAACCAGGGTGAACACCGGGGAGCTGTTTTTT. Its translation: CASSPTRVNTGELFF.

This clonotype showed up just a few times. In DNA form, the CDR3 reads TGCAGTGCCGAGGGACTAGCGATCGGCACAGATACGCAGTATTTT. Translating gives CSAEGLAIGTDTQYF. The chain has TRBV20-1 and TRBJ2-3; TRBD2 matches 10 bases. Germline assignment: CDR1 DFQATT and CDR2 SNEGSKA (reference sequence). V trimming: 6 bases; J trimming: 1 base; junction bases outside the gene matches: 7. There are 15 residues in the CDR3.

In DNA, the CDR3 is TGCAGCGTTGAAGTTGGGGGAAAGACCCAGTACTTC. It codes for CSVEVGGKTQYF. The rearrangement joins TRBV29-1 to TRBJ2-5, with D tentatively TRBD1 or TRBD2 (5 bases each). From germline, CDR1 is SQVTM and CDR2 ANQGSEA. Trimming pared 1 base from V and 6 bases from J, leaving 9 bases between. This CDR3 region has 12 residues.

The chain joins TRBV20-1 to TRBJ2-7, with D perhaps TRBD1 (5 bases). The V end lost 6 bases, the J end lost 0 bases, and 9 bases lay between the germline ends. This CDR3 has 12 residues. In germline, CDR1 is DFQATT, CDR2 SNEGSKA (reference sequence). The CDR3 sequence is CSADDSSYEQYF. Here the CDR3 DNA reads TGCAGTGCGGACGACAGCTCCTACGAGCAGTACTTC.

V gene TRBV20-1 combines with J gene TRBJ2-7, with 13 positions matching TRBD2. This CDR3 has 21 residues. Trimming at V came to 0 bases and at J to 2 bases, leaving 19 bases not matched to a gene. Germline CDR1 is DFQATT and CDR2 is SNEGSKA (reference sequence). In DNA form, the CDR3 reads TGCAGTGCTAGAGATCCGAACTCCGGGACTAGCGGGACAGACCCCACCTACGAGCAGTACTTC. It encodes CSARDPNSGTSGTDPTYEQYF.

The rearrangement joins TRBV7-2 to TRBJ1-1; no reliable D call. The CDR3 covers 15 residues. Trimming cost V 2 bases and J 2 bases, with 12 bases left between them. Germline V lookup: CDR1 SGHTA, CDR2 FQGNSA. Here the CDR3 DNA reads TGTGCCAGCAGCTTAAGTTCAGCCTTCAACACTGAAGCTTTCTTT. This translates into CASSLSSAFNTEAFF.

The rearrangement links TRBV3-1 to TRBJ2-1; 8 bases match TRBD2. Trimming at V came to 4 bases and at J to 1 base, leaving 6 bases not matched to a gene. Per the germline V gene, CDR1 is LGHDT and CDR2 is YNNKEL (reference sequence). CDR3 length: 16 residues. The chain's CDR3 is CASSRGRGGSYNEQFF. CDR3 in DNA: TGTGCCAGCAGCCGGGGACGGGGGGGGTCCTACAATGAGCAGTTCTTC.

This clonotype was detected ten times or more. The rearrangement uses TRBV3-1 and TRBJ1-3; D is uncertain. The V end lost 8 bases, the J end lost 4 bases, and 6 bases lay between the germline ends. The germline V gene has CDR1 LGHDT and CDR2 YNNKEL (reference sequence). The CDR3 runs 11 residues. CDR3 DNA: TGTGCCAGCTCCCCCGGAAACACCATATATTTT. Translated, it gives CASSPGNTIYF.

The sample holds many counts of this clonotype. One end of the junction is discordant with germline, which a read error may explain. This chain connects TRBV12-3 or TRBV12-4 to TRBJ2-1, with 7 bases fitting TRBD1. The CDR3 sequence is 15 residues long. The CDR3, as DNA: TGTGCCAGCAGTAACGGACAGGCAACCTACACTGAGCAGTTCTTC. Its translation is CASSNGQATYTEQFF.

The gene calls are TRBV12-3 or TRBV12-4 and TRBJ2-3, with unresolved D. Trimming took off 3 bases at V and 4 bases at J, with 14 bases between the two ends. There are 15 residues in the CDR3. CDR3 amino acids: CASSFATYGSDTQYF. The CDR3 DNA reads TGTGCCAGCAGTTTCGCGACCTATGGGTCAGATACGCAGTATTTT.

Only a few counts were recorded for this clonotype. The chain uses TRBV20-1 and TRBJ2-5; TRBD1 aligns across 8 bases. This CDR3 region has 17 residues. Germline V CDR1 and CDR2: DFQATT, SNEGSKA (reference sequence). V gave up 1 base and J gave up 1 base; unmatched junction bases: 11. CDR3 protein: CSARGGQGYRRQETQYF. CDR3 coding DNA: TGCAGTGCTAGAGGAGGACAGGGCTACCGACGCCAAGAGACCCAGTACTTC.

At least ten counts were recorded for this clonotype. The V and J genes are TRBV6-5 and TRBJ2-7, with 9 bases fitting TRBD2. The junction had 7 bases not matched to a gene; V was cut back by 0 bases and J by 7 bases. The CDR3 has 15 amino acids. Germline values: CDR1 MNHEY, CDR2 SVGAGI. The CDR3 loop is CASSYSTLAGWEQYF. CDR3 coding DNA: TGTGCCAGCAGTTACTCGACCCTAGCGGGGTGGGAGCAGTACTTC.

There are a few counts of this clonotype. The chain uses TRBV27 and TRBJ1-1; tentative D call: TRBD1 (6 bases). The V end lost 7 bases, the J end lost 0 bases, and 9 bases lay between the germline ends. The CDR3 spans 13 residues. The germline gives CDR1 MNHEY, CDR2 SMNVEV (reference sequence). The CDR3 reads CASKGQLNTEAFF. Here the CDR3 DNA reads TGTGCCAGCAAGGGACAACTGAACACTGAAGCTTTCTTT.

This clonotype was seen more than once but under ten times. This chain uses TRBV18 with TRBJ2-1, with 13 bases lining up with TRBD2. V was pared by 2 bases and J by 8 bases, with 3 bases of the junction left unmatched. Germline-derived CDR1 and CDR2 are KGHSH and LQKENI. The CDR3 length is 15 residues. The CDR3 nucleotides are TGTGCCAGCTCACCAGGACTAGCGGGAGTCCATGAGCAGTTCTTC. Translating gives CASSPGLAGVHEQFF.

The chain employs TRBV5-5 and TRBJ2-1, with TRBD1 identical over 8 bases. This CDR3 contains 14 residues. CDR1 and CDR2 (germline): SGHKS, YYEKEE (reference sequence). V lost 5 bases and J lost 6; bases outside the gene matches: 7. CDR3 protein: CASRTGTGSNEQFF. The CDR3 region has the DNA TGTGCCAGCAGGACCGGGACAGGCTCCAATGAGCAGTTCTTC.

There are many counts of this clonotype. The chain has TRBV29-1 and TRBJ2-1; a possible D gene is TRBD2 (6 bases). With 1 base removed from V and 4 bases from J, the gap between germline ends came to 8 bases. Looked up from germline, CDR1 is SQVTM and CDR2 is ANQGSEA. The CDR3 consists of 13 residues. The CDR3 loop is CSVEVGGYNEQFF. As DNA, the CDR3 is TGCAGCGTTGAAGTCGGGGGATACAATGAGCAGTTCTTC.